This TCR beta chain derives from a study of metastatic and nonmetastatic thyroid tumors. Study summary: Repertoire comparisons spanned blood and tumor or nodule tissue from malignant and benign thyroid patients.

No patient received treatment before thyroid surgery. This clone came up a few times. Using MiXCR, TCRdb re-called clones from the PCR reads. The sample shows roughly 40,000 clones, 17% of them seen only once. Sequenced: blood. The sequence came from a male donor with papillary thyroid cancer or a benign thyroid nodule (not recorded which). Some clones in this sample may be carry-over from other donors' samples.

As DNA, the CDR3 is TGTGCCAGCAGCGAGGGGGACGGAGGAGGTGGAGTTGGTGGCTACACCTTC. Translated: CASSEGDGGGGVGGYTF. The chain links TRBV6-1 to TRBJ1-2; D may be TRBD1 (6 bases). In germline, CDR1 is MNHNS, CDR2 SASEGT. This CDR3 spans 17 amino acids. V shed 6 bases and J shed 7 bases, with 27 bases lying between them.